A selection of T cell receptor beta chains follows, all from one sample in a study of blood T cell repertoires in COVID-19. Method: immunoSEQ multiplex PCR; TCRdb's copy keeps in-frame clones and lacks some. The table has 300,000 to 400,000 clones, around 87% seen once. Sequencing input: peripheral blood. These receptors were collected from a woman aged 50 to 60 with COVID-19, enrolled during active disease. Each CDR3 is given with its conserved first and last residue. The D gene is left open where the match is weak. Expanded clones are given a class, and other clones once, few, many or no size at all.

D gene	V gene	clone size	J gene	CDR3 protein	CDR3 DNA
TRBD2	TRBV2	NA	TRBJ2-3	CARRIAGDTQYF	TGTGCCAGAAGAATAGCGGGAGATACGCAGTATTTT
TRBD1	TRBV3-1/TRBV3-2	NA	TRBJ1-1	CASSQPMTGGRAFF	TGTGCCAGCAGCCAGCCCATGACAGGGGGCCGAGCTTTCTTT
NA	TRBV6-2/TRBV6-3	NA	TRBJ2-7	CASSSTYEQYF	TGTGCCAGCAGTTCCACCTACGAGCAGTACTTC
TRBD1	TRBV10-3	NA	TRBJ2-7	CAISDRGKAYEQYF	TGTGCCATCAGCGACAGGGGGAAGGCCTACGAGCAGTACTTC
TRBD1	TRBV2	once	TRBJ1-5	CASRGQIISNQPQHF	TGTGCCAGCAGGGGACAGATTATAAGCAATCAGCCCCAGCATTTT
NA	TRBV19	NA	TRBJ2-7	CASSPNISPYEQYF	TGTGCCAGTAGCCCTAATATTTCTCCCTACGAGCAGTACTTC
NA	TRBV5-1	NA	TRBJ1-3	CASSSFSGNTIYF	TGCGCCAGCAGCTCTTTCTCTGGAAACACCATATATTTT
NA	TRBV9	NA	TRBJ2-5	CASSYQETQYF	TGTGCCAGCAGCTATCAAGAGACCCAGTACTTC
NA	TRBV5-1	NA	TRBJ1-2	CASSLAGGVTLGGYTF	TGCGCCAGCAGCTTGGCCGGAGGGGTCACGCTTGGTGGCTACACCTTC
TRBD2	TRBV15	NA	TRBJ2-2	CATSTRLAGITGELFF	TGTGCCACCAGCACAAGACTAGCGGGAATCACCGGGGAGCTGTTTTTT
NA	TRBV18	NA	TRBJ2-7	CASSPPSSEQYF	TGTGCCAGCTCACCACCCTCGTCGGAGCAGTACTTC
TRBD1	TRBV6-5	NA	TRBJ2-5	CASSGQGQTQYF	TGTGCCAGCAGCGGACAGGGGCAGACCCAGTACTTC
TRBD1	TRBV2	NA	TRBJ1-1	CASSDSTGPTEAFF	TGTGCCAGCAGTGACTCGACAGGGCCCACTGAAGCTTTCTTT
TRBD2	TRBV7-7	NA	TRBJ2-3	CASSPGSAAGEADTQYF	TGTGCCAGCAGCCCCGGGTCTGCTGCGGGAGAGGCAGATACGCAGTATTTT
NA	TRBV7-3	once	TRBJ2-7	CASSLTGTYEQYF	TGTGCCAGCAGCCTGACGGGAACCTACGAGCAGTACTTC
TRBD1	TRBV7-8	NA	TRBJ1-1	CASRADRGHLIPEAFF	TGTGCCAGCAGGGCGGACAGGGGGCATCTTATCCCTGAAGCTTTCTTT
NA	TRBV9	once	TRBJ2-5	CASSVGGTSQETQYF	TGTGCCAGCAGCGTAGGGGGAACTAGCCAAGAGACCCAGTACTTC
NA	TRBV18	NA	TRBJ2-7	CASSPLLGADEQYF	TGTGCCAGCTCACCCCTTCTAGGGGCCGACGAGCAGTACTTC
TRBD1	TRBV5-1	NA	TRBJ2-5	CASSRTGGLRTQGQETQYF	TGCGCCAGCAGCAGGACAGGGGGACTACGGACCCAGGGCCAAGAGACCCAGTACTTC